The 25 T cell receptor beta chains reported below all come from one sample, sequenced in a study of CD8+CD57+ T cells in acquired aplastic anemia. For CDR3 and TCR beta VDJ profiling, genomic DNA was the template used. A single record per CDR3 protein comes from TCRdb applying MiXCR to the reads. The sample includes a few hundred thousand distinct CDR3 sequences, 55% to 65% of them seen just once. Sequenced: sorted CD4+, CD8+, or CD8+CD57+ T cells (not recorded which) from PBMCs. These receptors all come from a human donor with severe aplastic anemia or a healthy control (not recorded which).

The V gene is TRBV25-1, the J gene TRBJ2-5; a possible D gene is TRBD1 (5 bases). Trimming cost V 10 bases and J 0 bases, with 18 bases left between them. The CDR3 spans 15 residues. CDR1 MGHDK and CDR2 SYGVNS come from the germline V gene. As DNA, the CDR3 is TGTGCCAACCTACTACTAAGGGGCCACCAAGAGACCCAGTACTTC. This sequence encodes CANLLLRGHQETQYF.

The rearrangement joins TRBV19 to TRBJ1-3; a weak D match, TRBD1 (5 bases). V gave up 7 bases and J gave up 9 bases, with 16 bases separating them. Germline V lookup: CDR1 LNHDA, CDR2 SQIVND (reference sequence). The CDR3 has 13 amino acids. The CDR3 sequence is CASKVHLRGTIYF. The CDR3 DNA is TGTGCCAGTAAGGTACACCTGAGGGGCACCATATATTTT.

This clonotype was seen only a few times. This chain uses TRBV7-9 with TRBJ2-1, with D maybe TRBD2 (7 bases). Germline CDR1 is SEHNR and CDR2 is FQNEAQ (reference sequence). The CDR3 spans 14 residues. Trimming left V 6 bases short and J 5 bases short, with 14 bases between. The CDR3 DNA sequence: TGTGCCAGCAGACCGGACAGCGGGAACAATGAGCAGTTCTTC. Translated: CASRPDSGNNEQFF.

CDR3 sequence (DNA): TGTGCCAGCAGCTGGAAAGGGTTTGATGAAAAACTGTTTTTT. It yields the protein CASSWKGFDEKLFF. The V call is TRBV7-8, the J call TRBJ1-4, with D unclear. With 4 bases removed from V and 6 bases from J, the gap between germline ends came to 12 bases. Germline CDR1 reads SGHVS; CDR2 reads FQNEAQ. The CDR3 length is 14 residues.

This clonotype was recorded many times. CDR3 loop: CASSQAATGVTYGYTF. As DNA, the CDR3 is TGTGCCAGCAGCCAAGCTGCGACAGGGGTTACCTATGGCTACACCTTC. V usage is TRBV3-1 and J usage is TRBJ1-2; 8 bases are shared with TRBD1. J gave up 4 bases and V 1 base, and 8 bases lay outside the gene matches. Germline CDR1 LGHDT, CDR2 YNNKEL (reference sequence). The CDR3 has 16 amino acids.

There are many counts of this clonotype. The rearrangement joins TRBV5-8 to TRBJ2-5; TRBD2 is a possible D gene (6 bases). This CDR3 comprises 15 residues. Trimming stripped 0 bases from V and 2 bases from J, with 11 bases between. CDR1 SGHTS and CDR2 YDEGEE come from the germline V gene. CDR3 protein: CASSLAGTSQETQYF. The DNA of the CDR3 is TGTGCCAGCAGCTTGGCCGGGACTTCTCAAGAGACCCAGTACTTC. Drawing the rest from reference TRBV5-8 and TRBJ2-5, the complete variable domain is EAGVTQSPTHLIKTRGQQATLRCSPISGHTSVYWYQQALGLGLQFLLWYDEGEERNRGNFPPRFSGRQFPNYSSELNVNALELEDSALYLCASSLAGTSQETQYFGPGTRLLVL.

For the CDR3, the DNA is TGTGCCAGTAGTGCATTGACAGCTCCGAATTCACCCCTCCACTTT. Translation gives CASSALTAPNSPLHF. J is TRBJ1-6 and V is TRBV19; tentatively, D is TRBD1 (5 bases). Germline CDR1 reads LNHDA; CDR2 reads SQIVND (reference sequence). V was pared by 5 bases and J by 7 bases, with 15 bases between. This CDR3 has 15 residues.

The chain uses TRBV24-1 and TRBJ2-3; a weak D match, TRBD1 (5 bases). The CDR3 totals 15 residues. Trimming removed 5 bases from V and 3 bases from J, with 14 bases in between. The germline V gene has CDR1 KGHDR and CDR2 SFDVKD. The CDR3 loop is CATSGLQGLTDTQYF. The DNA for the CDR3 is TGTGCCACCAGTGGCCTTCAGGGCTTGACAGATACGCAGTATTTT.

The chain links TRBV14 to TRBJ1-2, with TRBD1 matching 9 bases. V trimming: 5 bases; J trimming: 5 bases; junction bases outside the gene matches: 6. Germline assignment: CDR1 SGHDN and CDR2 FVKESK. The CDR3 extends over 14 amino acids. CDR3 in amino acids: CASSTHGTGYGYTF. CDR3 coding DNA: TGTGCCAGCAGCACCCACGGGACAGGGTATGGCTACACCTTC.

This clonotype was detected many times. The gene calls are TRBV20-1 and TRBJ2-7; D is ambiguous. CDR3 length: 12 residues. With 3 bases removed from V and 5 bases from J, the gap between germline ends came to 11 bases. Germline CDR1 reads DFQATT; CDR2 reads SNEGSKA (reference sequence). CDR3 sequence: CSASPGIHEQYF. DNA of the CDR3: TGCAGTGCTAGTCCGGGCATCCACGAGCAGTACTTC.

This chain joins TRBV20-1 and TRBJ1-2, with TRBD1 identical over 8 bases. This CDR3 region has 14 residues. J gave up 2 bases and V 8 bases, and 10 bases lay outside the gene matches. Germline V CDR1 and CDR2: DFQATT, SNEGSKA (reference sequence). CDR3 coding DNA: TGCAGTTCCAAATCGGACAGGGAGAACTATGGCTACACCTTC. Translation gives CSSKSDRENYGYTF.

There are many counts of this clonotype. This chain joins TRBV9 and TRBJ1-6; D unclear. The germline V gene encodes CDR1 SGDLS and CDR2 YYNGEE. The germline V and J ends were trimmed by 3 bases and 9 bases, with 10 bases remaining between them. The CDR3 contains 13 residues. The CDR3 here is CASSEAAFSPLHF. CDR3 coding DNA: TGTGCCAGCAGCGAGGCGGCATTTTCACCCCTCCACTTT.

In this sample, this clonotype turned up many times. The rearrangement uses TRBV18 and TRBJ2-5; a possible D gene is TRBD1 (6 bases). Trimming stripped 1 base from V and 7 bases from J, with 16 bases between. Germline CDR1 and CDR2: KGHSH and LQKENI. This CDR3 spans 15 amino acids. The CDR3 coding sequence is TGTGCCAGCTCACCACTTCCACAGGGTGGAGGGACCCAGTACTTC. Translated: CASSPLPQGGGTQYF.

A word on this clonotype: A much more abundant neighbour one base away suggests this may be a read error. This chain uses TRBV7-2 with TRBJ2-4; maybe TRBD1 (5 bases). The CDR3 is 13 amino acids. CDR1 and CDR2 from the germline V gene are SGHTA and FQGNSA. Here the CDR3 reads CASSITRGPLQRF. As DNA, the CDR3 is TGTGCCAGCAGTATTACAAGGGGTCCCCTCCAACGGTTC.

A few counts support this clonotype. The rearrangement uses TRBV7-2 and TRBJ2-5; 14 bases fit TRBD2. The CDR3 has 17 residues. Germline V gene data show CDR1 as SGHTA and CDR2 as FQGNSA. V trimming: 5 bases; J trimming: 4 bases; junction bases outside the gene matches: 9. This CDR3 reads CASSQPGLAGEGETQYF. The CDR3 DNA is TGTGCCAGCAGCCAACCGGGACTAGCGGGGGAAGGAGAGACCCAGTACTTC.

This clonotype was seen at least ten times. J is TRBJ2-7 and V is TRBV6-6; 7 bases are shared with TRBD1. Per the germline V gene, CDR1 is MNHNY and CDR2 is SVGAGI (reference sequence). The CDR3 runs 15 residues. V shed 6 bases, J shed 4 bases, and the junction held 12 bases outside the gene matches. The CDR3 is CASSLIQGSLYEQYF. DNA for the CDR3: TGTGCCAGCAGCCTAATACAGGGGTCCCTGTACGAGCAGTACTTC.

The chain couples TRBV12-3 or TRBV12-4 to TRBJ2-1, with 8 positions matching TRBD1. CDR3 length: 13 amino acids. V trimming: 5 bases; J trimming: 12 bases; junction bases outside the gene matches: 9. The CDR3: CASSIDRGYAQFF. As DNA, the CDR3 is TGTGCCAGCAGTATTGACAGGGGCTACGCGCAGTTCTTC.

The chain couples TRBV28 to TRBJ2-5; maybe TRBD2 (6 bases). Between the trimmed V and J ends, which lost 4 bases and 3 bases, there was a span of 18 bases. The CDR3 length is 16 residues. Germline V gene lookup returns CDR1 MDHEN and CDR2 SYDVKM. CDR3 DNA sequence: TGTGCCAGCAGTTCACCGACTAGTATCGGGGAAGAGACCCAGTACTTC. It codes for CASSSPTSIGEETQYF.

The table lists this clonotype with a count of one. The chain joins TRBV20-1 to TRBJ2-7, with TRBD1 matching 8 bases. The CDR3 has 14 residues. The V and J ends lost 1 base and 5 bases, in that order; junction bases with no gene match: 7. CDR1 DFQATT and CDR2 SNEGSKA come from the germline V gene (reference sequence). DNA for the CDR3: TGCAGTGCTAGAGGGAGGACAGGGAGCCACGAGCAGTACTTC. Amino acids: CSARGRTGSHEQYF.

This clonotype was found many times. The rearrangement joins TRBV20-1 to TRBJ2-1, with TRBD2 matching 9 bases. The CDR3 is made up of 17 amino acids. Unmatched junction bases numbered 6, after V lost 0 bases and J lost 0 bases. Germline CDR1 and CDR2: DFQATT and SNEGSKA (reference sequence). The CDR3 DNA follows: TGCAGTGCTAGAGAGATCAGCGGGGGGTACTCCTACAATGAGCAGTTCTTC. It encodes CSAREISGGYSYNEQFF.

CDR3 nucleotide sequence: TGTGCCGTACGCCCGGAGGACACTGAAGCTTTCTTT. The encoded protein is CAVRPEDTEAFF. The V gene is TRBV10-3, the J gene TRBJ1-1; D is unclear. The germline CDR1 and CDR2 sequences are ENHRY and SYGVKD. V lost 11 bases and J 3 bases, leaving 13 bases between the germline ends. The length of the CDR3 is 12 residues.

CDR3 in DNA: TGTGCCAGCAGCTTTAAGGGGGGAGGCGGGGAGCTGTTTTTT. Protein sequence: CASSFKGGGGELFF. This chain joins TRBV7-2 and TRBJ2-2, with D perhaps given as TRBD1 or TRBD2 (6 bases each). This CDR3 spans 14 amino acids. With 3 bases removed from V and 7 bases from J, the gap between germline ends came to 12 bases. Germline values: CDR1 SGHTA, CDR2 FQGNSA.

This clonotype was counted ten times or more. The V gene is TRBV24-1, the J gene TRBJ2-1; 10 nucleotides align to TRBD2. The CDR3 is 13 amino acids. The germline gives CDR1 KGHDR, CDR2 SFDVKD. V trimming: 12 bases; J trimming: 9 bases; junction bases outside the gene matches: 10. The CDR3 region is CAAVAGGPSEQFF. The CDR3 DNA sequence: TGTGCCGCCGTAGCGGGGGGCCCGTCTGAGCAGTTCTTC.

Written as DNA, the CDR3 is TGTGCCAGTAGGGGCGGGTCAAGAAACACCATATATTTT. This gives the protein CASRGGSRNTIYF. This chain joins TRBV19 and TRBJ1-3, with unresolved D. CDR3 length: 13 amino acids. V lost 6 bases, J lost 5 bases, and 11 bases lay in between. CDR1 and CDR2 (germline): LNHDA, SQIVND (reference sequence).

This clonotype showed up just once. This may be a read error, as it is one base from a much larger clone. The chain recombines TRBV18 with TRBJ1-2; D uncertain. In germline, CDR1 is KGHSH, CDR2 LQKENI. The CDR3 length is 15 residues. CDR3: CASPPLAEGRYGYTF. CDR3 in DNA: TGTGCCAGCCCACCACTCGCCGAGGGAAGGTATGGCTACACCTTC.